These 8 T cell receptor beta chains share one sample of origin, sequenced in a study of blood T cell repertoires in COVID-19. Sequenced by immunoSEQ multiplex PCR; TCRdb stores in-frame clones only, minus some. The table records some 31,000 clones, 70% to 90% of them present only once. The specimen sequenced was peripheral blood. These receptors originate from a man aged 70-80 years with active COVID-19.

J is TRBJ2-7 and V is TRBV30; D ambiguous. Germline V CDR1 and CDR2: GTSNPN, SVGIG (reference sequence). The CDR3 consists of 14 residues. Trimming shortened V by 3 bases and J by 2 bases, and 14 bases separated the two germline ends. CDR3: CAWRARVSPYEQYF. Here the CDR3 DNA reads TGTGCCTGGAGGGCCCGGGTTTCCCCCTACGAGCAGTACTTC.

The rearrangement links TRBV29-1 to TRBJ2-1, with TRBD2 matching over 9 bases. The CDR3 loop spans 16 amino acids. J lost 4 bases, V lost 5 bases, and 12 bases had no gene match. Germline V gene data show CDR1 as SQVTM and CDR2 as ANQGSEA. The CDR3 sequence is CSVLAGGLSGYNEQFF. The CDR3 DNA follows: TGCAGCGTTCTTGCGGGAGGGCTTTCGGGTTACAATGAGCAGTTCTTC.

Here the CDR3 DNA reads TGTGCCAGTAGTATGCCGGGGGGCTATGGCTACACCTTC. It codes for CASSMPGGYGYTF. The chain employs TRBV19 and TRBJ1-2; perhaps TRBD1 as D (5 bases). Trimming removed 3 bases from V and 4 bases from J, with 9 bases in between. This CDR3 is 13 amino acids long. The germline V gene has CDR1 LNHDA and CDR2 SQIVND (reference sequence).

V is TRBV11-2 and J is TRBJ2-7; 7 bases align to TRBD2. The CDR3 is 15 residues long. The germline V gene has CDR1 SGHAT and CDR2 FQNNGV. The V gene end was trimmed by 1 base and the J gene end by 2 bases; junction bases not matched to a gene: 5. CDR3 loop: CASSLVYSGTYEQYF. Here the CDR3 DNA reads TGTGCCAGCAGCTTAGTCTACAGCGGGACCTACGAGCAGTACTTC.

This chain links TRBV7-9 with TRBJ1-4; maybe TRBD1 (6 bases). This CDR3 has 12 amino acids. Germline V gives CDR1 SEHNR, CDR2 FQNEAQ (reference sequence). V lost 11 bases and J 6 bases, leaving 13 bases between the germline ends. In nucleotides, the CDR3 is TGTGCCCTGGCGACAGGCGATGAAAAACTGTTTTTT. Its protein is CALATGDEKLFF.

V usage is TRBV11-2 and J usage is TRBJ1-1; D is uncertain. This CDR3 is built from 15 residues. The V gene's germline CDR1 is SGHAT and CDR2 FQNNGV. Trimming left V 0 bases short and J 1 base short, with 9 bases between. The CDR3, as DNA: TGTGCCAGCAGCTTAGATCAGCAGGCGAACACTGAAGCTTTCTTT. This sequence encodes CASSLDQQANTEAFF. Together with reference TRBV11-2 and TRBJ1-1, the CDR3 gives the full variable domain: EAGVAQSPRYKIIEKRQSVAFWCNPISGHATLYWYQQILGQGPKLLIQFQNNGVVDDSQLPKDRFSAERLKGVDSTLKIQPAKLEDSAVYLCASSLDQQANTEAFFGQGTRLTVV.

The gene calls are TRBV19 and TRBJ1-5; D is ambiguous. Germline-derived CDR1 and CDR2 are LNHDA and SQIVND (reference sequence). V lost 6 bases and J 4 bases, leaving 13 bases between the germline ends. The CDR3 has 14 amino acids. CDR3 in DNA: TGTGCCAGTAGCGTCGCGGGCGCAAATCAGCCCCAGCATTTT. Translating it yields CASSVAGANQPQHF. The full variable domain, its missing parts supplied by reference TRBV19 and TRBJ1-5, is DGGITQSPKYLFRKEGQNVTLSCEQNLNHDAMYWYRQDPGQGLRLIYYSQIVNDFQKGDIAEGYSVSREKKESFPLTVTSAQKNPTAFYLCASSVAGANQPQHFGDGTRLSIL.

J is TRBJ2-7 and V is TRBV5-1; D is ambiguous. With 0 bases removed from V and 2 bases from J, the gap between germline ends came to 9 bases. Germline lookup yields CDR1 SGHRS and CDR2 YFSETQ. CDR3 length equals 14 residues. CDR3 coding DNA: TGCGCCAGCAGCTTGGGGCCGAAACCCTACGAGCAGTACTTC. Translating it yields CASSLGPKPYEQYF.